This is a list of T cell receptor beta chains from one sample in a study of T-cell reconstitution after alpha-beta-depleted transplantation in children. MiXCR, applied by TCRdb to the PCR reads, yields one record per CDR3 protein. The sample records about a million distinct CDR3 sequences, under 30% being singletons. The starting material was PBMCs, mostly from graft donor cells, obtained 360 days after TCRalphabeta/CD19-depleted stem cell transplant. These receptors all stem from a boy in the first two years of life who had a stem cell transplant for SCID, so the T cells may come from the graft donor. The CDR3 runs from the conserved cysteine through the conserved F or W. D genes are given only for firm matches. Expanded clones get a size class; other rows say once, few or many, or leave the size out.

NA	NA	TRBJ1-1	TRBV6-5	TGTGCCAGCAGTTACTCCGCAGGGTATCCACCGAACACTGAAGCTTTCTTT	CASSYSAGYPPNTEAFF
TRBD1	once	TRBJ2-1	TRBV7-9	TGTGCCAGCGCACACGGGACAGGCGTTTGGAATGAGCAGTTCTTC	CASAHGTGVWNEQFF
NA	NA	TRBJ2-7	TRBV28	TGTGCCAGCAGTTTCCTCTCCGAGCAGTACTTC	CASSFLSEQYF
TRBD2	many	TRBJ2-1	TRBV6-1	TGTGCCAGCAGTCCGACTAGCGGGGGTCCCGAGTGGGAGCAGTTCTTC	CASSPTSGGPEWEQFF
TRBD1	few	TRBJ1-1	TRBV6-1	TGTGCCAGCAGTAGGGGGACAGGGCGAGGGACTGAAGCTTTCTTT	CASSRGTGRGTEAFF
NA	few	TRBJ2-3	TRBV11-1	TGTGCCAGCAGCTTAGAGGGGTTGGCTAGCACAGATACGCAGTATTTT	CASSLEGLASTDTQYF
NA	many	TRBJ2-7	TRBV2	TGTGCCAGCAGTGAATCAGACTACGAGCAGTACTTC	CASSESDYEQYF
NA	NA	TRBJ2-2	TRBV12-3/TRBV12-4	TGTGCCAGCAGCATTCTCATGGGGATTAACACCGGGGAGCTGTTTTTT	CASSILMGINTGELFF
NA	NA	TRBJ1-1	TRBV2	TGTGCCAGCAGTCTCCGGACGCTGAACACTGAAGCTTTCTTT	CASSLRTLNTEAFF
NA	few	TRBJ1-2	TRBV20-1	TGCAGTGCTAACAGACAGCTCGACTATGGCTACACCTTC	CSANRQLDYGYTF
TRBD2	NA	TRBJ2-3	TRBV4-1	TGCGCCAGCAGCCAAAAGGAAAGGCGGGGGGGAACCACCACAGATACGCAGTATTTT	CASSQKERRGGTTTDTQYF
NA	NA	TRBJ1-2	TRBV6-5	TGTGCCAGCAGTTACCCAACCGAGGCAGAACCTAACTATGGCTACACCTTC	CASSYPTEAEPNYGYTF
NA	many	TRBJ2-3	TRBV5-1	TGTGCCAGCAGCCCAGGGGCAGATACGCAGTATTTT	CASSPGADTQYF
NA	NA	TRBJ2-3	TRBV24-1	TGTGCCACCAGTGATTTGACGTGGACCCAGAGGGGAGGCGGTACGCAGTATTTT	CATSDLTWTQRGGGTQYF
TRBD2	few	TRBJ2-5	TRBV10-3	TGTGCCATCTCGATCTCGGCGGGGGCCCAGTACTTC	CAISISAGAQYF
TRBD1	NA	TRBJ1-2	TRBV29-1	TGCAGCGCCCGGACAGGGTCTAACTATGGCTACACCTTC	CSARTGSNYGYTF
NA	few	TRBJ1-4	TRBV20-1	TGCAGTGCTAGACTCGACAAGGGGAATCATTTT	CSARLDKGNHF
NA	few	TRBJ1-2	TRBV5-1	TGCGCCAGCAGACCCCAGGCGGGGCCGAGCTACTATGGCTACACCTTC	CASRPQAGPSYYGYTF
TRBD1	few	TRBJ1-1	TRBV5-1	TGCGCCAGCAGCGCGGGATACAGGGGTTATACTGAAGCTTTCTTT	CASSAGYRGYTEAFF
NA	NA	TRBJ1-1	TRBV6-1	TGTGCCAGCACCCCTTGGGGAAGCAACACTGAAGCTTTCTTT	CASTPWGSNTEAFF
NA	few	TRBJ2-2	TRBV5-1	TGCGCCAGCAGCTTGGGGTCCGGGCGCACCGGGGAGCTGTTTTTT	CASSLGSGRTGELFF
TRBD1	NA	TRBJ1-1	TRBV5-1	TGCGCCAGCTCAGGGGGCCGGATGAACACTGAAGCTTTCTTT	CASSGGRMNTEAFF
TRBD2	NA	TRBJ2-7	TRBV20-1	TGCAGTGGTAGGAGCGGGGGATATTCCTACGAGCAGTACTTC	CSGRSGGYSYEQYF
NA	few	TRBJ2-5	TRBV4-2	TGTGCCAGCAGCGAGGACTCAGGGGAGACCCAGTACTTC	CASSEDSGETQYF
NA	NA	TRBJ1-1	TRBV12-3/TRBV12-4	TGTGCCAGCAGTTCGGATAGCACTGAAGCTTTCTTT	CASSSDSTEAFF
TRBD1	NA	TRBJ2-5	TRBV7-6	TGTGCCAGCAGCAAAGCAGGGGGTCAAGAGACCCAGTACTTC	CASSKAGGQETQYF
TRBD1	few	TRBJ1-5	TRBV28	TGTGCCACTACCGGGACAGACTATAGCAATCAGCCCCAGCATTTT	CATTGTDYSNQPQHF
NA	NA	TRBJ2-7	TRBV15	TGTGCCACCAGCAGAGGTCAGTTAACCTACGAGCAGTACTTC	CATSRGQLTYEQYF
NA	few	TRBJ1-1	TRBV7-9	TGTGCCAGCAGCTTACGGGCTGACACTGAAGCTTTCTTT	CASSLRADTEAFF
NA	NA	TRBJ2-5	TRBV9	TGTGCCAGCAGCCCAGCCCTCAAGGATCAATTCTTCGAGACCCAGTACTTC	CASSPALKDQFFETQYF
NA	once	TRBJ2-2	TRBV29-1	TGCAGCGTTGGTAGACGGGCCGGGGAGCTGTTTTTT	CSVGRRAGELFF
NA	NA	TRBJ2-7	TRBV5-1	TGCGCCAGCAGCGCAAGACAGGACCCAGCCGCCTACGAGCAGTACTTC	CASSARQDPAAYEQYF
TRBD2	NA	TRBJ2-1	TRBV2	TGTGCCAGCAGTCGTACGATTTGGGCGGGGGGGCCCCGGAACTCCTACAATGAGCAGTTCTTC	CASSRTIWAGGPRNSYNEQFF
TRBD2	few	TRBJ2-1	TRBV9	TGTGCCAGCAGCGTAGCTAGCGGGGACTGGCCTTACAATGAGCAGTTCTTC	CASSVASGDWPYNEQFF
TRBD1	once	TRBJ2-7	TRBV12-5	TGTGCTAGTGGTTTGGATTCTGGGTGGACAGGGGTTTTCGAGCAGTACTTC	CASGLDSGWTGVFEQYF
TRBD2	few	TRBJ2-3	TRBV15	TGTGCCACCAGCGCCGGGACTACCTTCACAGATACGCAGTATTTT	CATSAGTTFTDTQYF
NA	NA	TRBJ2-1	TRBV4-1	TGCGCCAGCAGCCAAGAAAGCATTTACAATGAGCAGTTCTTC	CASSQESIYNEQFF